This T cell receptor beta chain was obtained from a study of blood T cell repertoires in COVID-19. Study in general: The United States, Italy and Spain provided the acute and convalescent COVID-19 samples. Sample material is recorded as cDNA or gDNA derived from T cells, B-cell-depleted T cells, or PBMCs.

CDR3 size: 16 residues. In germline, CDR1 is SGHRS, CDR2 YFSETQ. V was shortened by 1 base and J by 2 bases, with 15 bases between the two germline ends. Study processing details: From reference gene primer amplification, estimates of nucleated cell counts were derived. Measured with immunoSEQ multiplex PCR; TCRdb has only the in-frame clones, and not every one. V, J and clone size derive from that table, while D and trimming were established from the DNA sequence. The sample yields a few hundred thousand clones, approximately 91% seen once. The chain uses TRBV5-1 and TRBJ1-1; possibly TRBD1 for D (5 bases). Sequencing was carried out using peripheral blood. This clonotype was sampled from a man in his fifties with acute or convalescent COVID-19. CDR3 sequence (DNA): TGCGCCAGCAGCTTGTATGGCGGGGCCGTTAACACTGAAGCTTTCTTT. It is translated as CASSLYGGAVNTEAFF.